This is a list of T cell receptor beta chains from one sample in a study of regulatory T cells in long-lasting Graves disease. A single record per CDR3 protein comes from TCRdb applying MiXCR to the multiplex PCR reads. The data hold about 430,000 distinct CDR3 sequences, with roughly a fifth observed a single time. Sequencing used peripheral blood mononuclear cells (PBMCs), obtained when the disease was refractory, from a patient treated with antithyroid drugs. All receptors come from a female donor with Graves disease. Both conserved end residues are part of each CDR3. Each record gives: V gene, clone size, D gene, J gene, CDR3 DNA, CDR3 protein. The D gene is left open where the match is weak. Size is stated for part of the rows, as once, few or many counts, or as a class when the clone is expanded.

TRBV12-3/TRBV12-4	many	TRBD1	TRBJ1-2	TGTGCCAGCACCCTGGACAGGGTGGTTGGCTACACCTTC	CASTLDRVVGYTF
TRBV12-3/TRBV12-4	.	TRBD2	TRBJ2-2	TGTGCCAGCAGTTCGTCGGGACTAGCGGGCGCCGGGGAGCTGTTTTTT	CASSSSGLAGAGELFF
TRBV7-2	many	TRBD2	TRBJ2-7	TGTGCCAGCAGCGCCCTCGAAGCGGGAGAGGAGCAGTACTTC	CASSALEAGEEQYF
TRBV28	many	TRBD1	TRBJ2-5	TGTGCCAGCAGTTCGACAGGGGTGGCTAGGCGGGAGACCCAGTACTTC	CASSSTGVARRETQYF
TRBV5-1	few	.	TRBJ2-3	TGCGCCAGCAGCCCCAGTCCGAGCAGGCCTAGCACAGATACGCAGTATTTT	CASSPSPSRPSTDTQYF
TRBV7-2	many	.	TRBJ2-7	TGTGCCAGCAGCTTATCATTGGGGAAGTACGAGCAGTACTTC	CASSLSLGKYEQYF
TRBV29-1	many	.	TRBJ2-7	TGCAGCGTTGTGACAGTCTACGAGCAGTACTTC	CSVVTVYEQYF
TRBV11-2	many	.	TRBJ1-4	TGTGCCAGCAGCTTAGGCCGGGGGGGTGCTGCAACTAATGAAAAACTGTTTTTT	CASSLGRGGAATNEKLFF
TRBV5-1	few	TRBD2	TRBJ2-1	TGCGCCAGCAGCATATATACTAGCGGGAGGGCCTATGAGCAGTTCTTC	CASSIYTSGRAYEQFF
TRBV30	few	.	TRBJ1-4	TGTGCCTGGAGTGGGACCTCACTCGCAAGCGAAAAACTGTTTTTT	CAWSGTSLASEKLFF
TRBV5-4	.	.	TRBJ1-1	TGTGCCAGCAGCTTGACAGACTCCACTGAAGCTTTCTTT	CASSLTDSTEAFF
TRBV20-1	many	.	TRBJ2-7	TGCAGTGCTATGCAACGGACTGCCCGCTACGAGCAGTACTTC	CSAMQRTARYEQYF
TRBV5-1	many	.	TRBJ2-2	TGCGCCAGCAGCTTCAACAGGGATACCGGGGAGCTGTTTTTT	CASSFNRDTGELFF
TRBV30	few	.	TRBJ1-3	TGTGCCTGGAGCCTTGACCATCTCTCTGGAAACACCATATATTTT	CAWSLDHLSGNTIYF
TRBV6-1	many	.	TRBJ2-7	TGTGCCAGCAGTAGCCAAGGGACCTCCTACGAGCAGTACTTC	CASSSQGTSYEQYF
TRBV4-1	.	.	TRBJ2-3	TGCGCCAGCAGCCAGCCTAGCAGGGAAGATACGCAGTATTTT	CASSQPSREDTQYF